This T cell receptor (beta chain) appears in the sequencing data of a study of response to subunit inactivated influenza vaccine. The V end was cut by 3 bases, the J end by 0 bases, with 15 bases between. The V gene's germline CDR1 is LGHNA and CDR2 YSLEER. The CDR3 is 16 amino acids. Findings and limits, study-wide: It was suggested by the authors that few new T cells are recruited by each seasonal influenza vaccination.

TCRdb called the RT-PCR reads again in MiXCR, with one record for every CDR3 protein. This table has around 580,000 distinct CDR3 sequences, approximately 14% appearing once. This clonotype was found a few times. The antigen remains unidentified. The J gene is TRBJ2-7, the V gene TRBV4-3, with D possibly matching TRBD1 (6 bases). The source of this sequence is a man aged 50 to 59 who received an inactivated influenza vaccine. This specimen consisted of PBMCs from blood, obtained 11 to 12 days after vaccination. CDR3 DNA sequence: TGCGCCAGCAGCCACTCGAGGACAGAGAGCTCCTACGAGCAGTACTTC. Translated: CASSHSRTESSYEQYF.